This T cell receptor beta chain is from a study of shared clonotypes between healthy human individuals. Original processing notes: Owing to the provision of junction-only sequences devoid of quality scores by immunoSEQ, filtering differed. The repertoire was sequenced with immunoSEQ multiplex PCR; TCRdb's copy has only in-frame clones and lacks some. V, J and clone size are those of that table, while D and trimming were read from the DNA. The repertoire includes about 2.3 million clones, roughly 90% of them detected once, and about 0.41% sits in the top ten. Whole-study results and caveats: Rarefaction revealed incomplete sorted-subset sequencing despite large depth. Researchers sampled only blood; tissue repertoires likely differ.

V lost 1 base to trimming and J lost 2 bases, with 8 bases between them. The CDR3 spans 14 residues. Per germline, CDR1 SNHLY and CDR2 FYNNEI. Note on this clone: Antigen unknown. Other DNA sequences of this sample code for an identical CDR3.

The clonotype comes from a man younger than 30 in good health. Some clones in this sample may be carry-over from other donors' samples. V gene TRBV2 combines with J gene TRBJ1-2; D call uncertain. The specimen sequenced was naive CD4+ T cells from PBMCs. Sample subset: CD45RA+ positively selected. The CDR3 nucleotides read TGTGCCAGCAGTGAAGTGGGCGGGAACTATGGCTACACCTTC. Translated, it gives CASSEVGGNYGYTF.